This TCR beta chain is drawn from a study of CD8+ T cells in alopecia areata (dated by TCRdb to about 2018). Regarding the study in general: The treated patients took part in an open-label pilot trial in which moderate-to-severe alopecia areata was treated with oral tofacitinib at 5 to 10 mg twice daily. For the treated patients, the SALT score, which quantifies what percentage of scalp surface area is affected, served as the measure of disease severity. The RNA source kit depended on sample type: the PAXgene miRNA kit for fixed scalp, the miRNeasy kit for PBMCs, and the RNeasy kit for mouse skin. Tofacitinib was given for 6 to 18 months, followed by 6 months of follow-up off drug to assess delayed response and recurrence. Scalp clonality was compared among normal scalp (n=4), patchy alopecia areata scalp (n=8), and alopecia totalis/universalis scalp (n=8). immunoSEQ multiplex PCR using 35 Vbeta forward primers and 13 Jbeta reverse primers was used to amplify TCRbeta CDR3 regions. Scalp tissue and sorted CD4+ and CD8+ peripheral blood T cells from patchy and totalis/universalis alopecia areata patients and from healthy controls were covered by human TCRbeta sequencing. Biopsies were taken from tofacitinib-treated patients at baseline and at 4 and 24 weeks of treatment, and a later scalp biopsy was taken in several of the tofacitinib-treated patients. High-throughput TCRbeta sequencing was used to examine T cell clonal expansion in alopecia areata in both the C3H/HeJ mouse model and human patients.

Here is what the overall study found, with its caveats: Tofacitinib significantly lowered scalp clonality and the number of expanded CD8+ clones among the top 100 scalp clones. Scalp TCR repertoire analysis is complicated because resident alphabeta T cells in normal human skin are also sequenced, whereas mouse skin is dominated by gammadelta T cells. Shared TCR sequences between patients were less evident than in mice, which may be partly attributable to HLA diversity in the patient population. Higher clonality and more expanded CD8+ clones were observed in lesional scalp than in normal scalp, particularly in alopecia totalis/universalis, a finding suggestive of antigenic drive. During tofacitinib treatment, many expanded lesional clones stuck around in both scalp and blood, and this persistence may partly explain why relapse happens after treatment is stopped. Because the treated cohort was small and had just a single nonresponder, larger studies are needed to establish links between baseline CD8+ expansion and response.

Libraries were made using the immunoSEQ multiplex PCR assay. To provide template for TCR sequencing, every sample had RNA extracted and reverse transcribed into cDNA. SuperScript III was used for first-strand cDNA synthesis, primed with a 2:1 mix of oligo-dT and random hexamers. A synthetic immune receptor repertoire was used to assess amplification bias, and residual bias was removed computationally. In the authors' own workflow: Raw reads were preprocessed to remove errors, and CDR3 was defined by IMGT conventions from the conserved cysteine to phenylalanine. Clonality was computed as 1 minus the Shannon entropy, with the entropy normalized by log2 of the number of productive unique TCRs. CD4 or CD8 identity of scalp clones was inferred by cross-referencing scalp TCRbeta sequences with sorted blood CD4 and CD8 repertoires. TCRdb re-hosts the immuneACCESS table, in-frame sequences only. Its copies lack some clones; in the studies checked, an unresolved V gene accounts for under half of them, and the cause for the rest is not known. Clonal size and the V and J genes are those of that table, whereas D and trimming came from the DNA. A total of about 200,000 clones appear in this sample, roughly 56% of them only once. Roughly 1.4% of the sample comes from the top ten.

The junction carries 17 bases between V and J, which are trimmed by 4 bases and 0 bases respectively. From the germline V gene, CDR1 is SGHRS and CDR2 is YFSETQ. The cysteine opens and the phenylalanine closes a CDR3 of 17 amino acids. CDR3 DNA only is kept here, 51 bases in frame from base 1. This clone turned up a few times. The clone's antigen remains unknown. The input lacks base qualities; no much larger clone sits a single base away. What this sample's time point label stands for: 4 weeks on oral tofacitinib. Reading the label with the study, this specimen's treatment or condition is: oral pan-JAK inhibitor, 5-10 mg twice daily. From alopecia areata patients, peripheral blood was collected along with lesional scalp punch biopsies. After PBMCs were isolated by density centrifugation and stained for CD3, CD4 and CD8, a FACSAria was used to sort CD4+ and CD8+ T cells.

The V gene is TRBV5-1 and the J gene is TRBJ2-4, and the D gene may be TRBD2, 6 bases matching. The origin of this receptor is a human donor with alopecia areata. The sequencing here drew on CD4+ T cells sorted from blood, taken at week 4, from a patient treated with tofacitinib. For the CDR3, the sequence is CASSTSPNQLAKNIQYF. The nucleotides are TGCGCCAGCAGCACTAGCCCAAACCAACTAGCCAAAAACATTCAGTACTTC.